The T cell receptor beta chain described here comes from a study of blood T cell repertoires in COVID-19. At the level of the study: Sources were T cells, B-cell-depleted T cells, or PBMCs; the material itself was cDNA or gDNA.

The CDR3 totals 14 residues. The junction had 6 bases not matched to a gene; V was cut back by 0 bases and J by 7 bases. CDR1 is ENHRY, CDR2 SYGVKD, per germline. TCRdb's table, derived via immunoSEQ multiplex PCR, lists solely in-frame clones and lacks some. In the table there are approximately 310,000 clones, 80% to 90% of which are singletons. This TCR came from a young man who had recovered from COVID-19. This rearrangement joins TRBV10-3 to TRBJ2-7; 7 bases agree with TRBD2. What was sequenced was PBMCs or T cells enriched from blood (not recorded which). The CDR3 region is CAISESGGIGEQYF. DNA of the CDR3: TGTGCCATCAGTGAGTCCGGGGGGATAGGGGAGCAGTACTTC.